This note documents a single T cell receptor beta chain sequence. The germline CDR1 and CDR2 sequences are MRHNA and SNTAGT. The CDR3 is 15 amino acids. Trimming removed 4 bases from V and 3 bases from J, with 12 bases in between. The source of the sample is a study of shared clonotypes between healthy human individuals. Study-wide background: Three plates each covered CD4 naive and memory; CD8 naive two, CD8 memory one.

Researchers divided each subset's genomic DNA evenly across several immunoSEQ plates. Clones were read by immunoSEQ multiplex PCR, and TCRdb kept only the in-frame ones, dropping some. The sample holds around 2.1 million clones, approximately 94% seen once. The chain links TRBV6-4 to TRBJ2-2; TRBD1 might be the D (6 bases). Sequenced material: naive CD4+ T cells sorted from blood. Sample subset: CD45RA+ positively selected. This clonotype originated in a man aged 18 to 35 in good health. The CDR3 protein is CASSAQGQDTGELFF. DNA of the CDR3: TGTGCCAGCAGTGCTCAGGGGCAGGACACCGGGGAGCTGTTTTTT.